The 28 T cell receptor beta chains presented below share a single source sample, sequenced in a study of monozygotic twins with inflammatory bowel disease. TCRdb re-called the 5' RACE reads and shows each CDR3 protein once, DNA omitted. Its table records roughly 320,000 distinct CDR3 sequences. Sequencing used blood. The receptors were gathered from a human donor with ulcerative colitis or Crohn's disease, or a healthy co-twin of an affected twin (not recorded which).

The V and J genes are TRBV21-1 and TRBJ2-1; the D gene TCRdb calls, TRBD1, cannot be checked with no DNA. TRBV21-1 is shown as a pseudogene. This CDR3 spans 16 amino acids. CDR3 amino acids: CASSPPTGCRNNEQFF.

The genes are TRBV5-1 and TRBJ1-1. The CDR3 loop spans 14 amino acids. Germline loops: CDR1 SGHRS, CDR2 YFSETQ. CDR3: CASSLRGGDTEAFF.

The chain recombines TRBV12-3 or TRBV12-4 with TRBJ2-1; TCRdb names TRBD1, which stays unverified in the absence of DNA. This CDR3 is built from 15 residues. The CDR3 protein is CASSFRAGAYNEQFF.

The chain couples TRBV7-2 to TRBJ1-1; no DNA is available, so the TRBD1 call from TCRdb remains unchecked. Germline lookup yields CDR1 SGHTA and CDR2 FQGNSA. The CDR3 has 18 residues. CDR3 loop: CASSLAPTRQPQGTEAFF.

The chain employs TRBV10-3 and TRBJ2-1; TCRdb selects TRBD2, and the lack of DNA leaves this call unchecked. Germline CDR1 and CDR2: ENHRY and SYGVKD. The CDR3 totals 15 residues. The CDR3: CANSPGLEPYNEQFF.

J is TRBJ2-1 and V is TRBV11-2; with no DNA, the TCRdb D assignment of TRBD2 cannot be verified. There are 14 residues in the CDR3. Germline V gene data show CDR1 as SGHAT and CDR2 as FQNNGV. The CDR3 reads CASSLGGNNNEQFF.

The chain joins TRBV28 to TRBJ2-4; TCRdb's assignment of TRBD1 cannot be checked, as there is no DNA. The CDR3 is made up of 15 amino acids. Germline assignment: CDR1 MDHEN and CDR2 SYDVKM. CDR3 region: CASSPLGTGVNIQYF.

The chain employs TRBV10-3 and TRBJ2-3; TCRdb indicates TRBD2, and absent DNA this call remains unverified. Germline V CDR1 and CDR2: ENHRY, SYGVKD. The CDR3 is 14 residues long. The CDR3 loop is CAIRGLAGADTQYF.

The CDR3 loop reads CASGTPFLDTGELFF. The rearrangement joins TRBV6-2 or TRBV6-3 to TRBJ2-2. This CDR3 contains 15 residues. CDR1 and CDR2 from the germline V gene are MNHEY and SVGEGT.

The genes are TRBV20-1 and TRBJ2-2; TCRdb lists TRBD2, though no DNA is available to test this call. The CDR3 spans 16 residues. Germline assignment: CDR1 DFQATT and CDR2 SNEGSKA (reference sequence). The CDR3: CSARNKAGLLTGELFF.

The CDR3 sequence: CSDGGSSYNEQFF. The chain recombines TRBV29-1 with TRBJ2-1. CDR1 SQVTM and CDR2 ANQGSEA come from the germline V gene. The CDR3 contains 13 residues.

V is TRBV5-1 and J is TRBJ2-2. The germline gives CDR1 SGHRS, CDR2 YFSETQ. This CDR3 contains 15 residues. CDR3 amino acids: CASSFSGVGAGELFF.

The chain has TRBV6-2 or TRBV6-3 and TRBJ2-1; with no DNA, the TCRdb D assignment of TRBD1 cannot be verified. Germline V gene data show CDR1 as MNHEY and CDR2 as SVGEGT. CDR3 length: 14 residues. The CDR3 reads CASSYGGLYNEQFF.

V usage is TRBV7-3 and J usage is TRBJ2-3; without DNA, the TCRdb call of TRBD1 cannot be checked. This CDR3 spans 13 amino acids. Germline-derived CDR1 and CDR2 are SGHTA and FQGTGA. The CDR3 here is CASTSWGGDTQYF.

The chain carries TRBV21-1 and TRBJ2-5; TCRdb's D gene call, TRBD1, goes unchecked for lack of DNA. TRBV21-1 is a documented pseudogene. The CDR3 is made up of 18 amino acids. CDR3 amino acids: CASSQPSRTGGDSGTQYF.

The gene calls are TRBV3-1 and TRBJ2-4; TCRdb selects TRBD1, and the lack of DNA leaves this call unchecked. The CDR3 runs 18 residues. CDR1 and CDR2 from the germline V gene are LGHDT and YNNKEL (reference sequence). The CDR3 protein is CASSQDGHNTRWKNIQYF.

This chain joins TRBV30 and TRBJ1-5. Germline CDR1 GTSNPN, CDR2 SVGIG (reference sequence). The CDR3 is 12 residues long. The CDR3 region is CAWSRGNQPQHF. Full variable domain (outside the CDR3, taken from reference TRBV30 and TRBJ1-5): SQTIHQWPATLVQPVGSPLSLECTVEGTSNPNLYWYRQAAGRGLQLLFYSVGIGQISSEVPQNLSASRPQDRQFILSSKKLLLSDSGFYLCAWSRGNQPQHFGDGTRLSIL.

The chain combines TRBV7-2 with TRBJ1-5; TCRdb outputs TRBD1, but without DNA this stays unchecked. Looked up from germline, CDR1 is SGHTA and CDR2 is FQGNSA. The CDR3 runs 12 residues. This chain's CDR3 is CASSLEEGAQHF.

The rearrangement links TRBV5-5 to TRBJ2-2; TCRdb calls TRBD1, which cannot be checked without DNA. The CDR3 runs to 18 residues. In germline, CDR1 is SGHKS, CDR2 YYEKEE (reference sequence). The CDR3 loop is CASSVRRRQGGNTGELFF.

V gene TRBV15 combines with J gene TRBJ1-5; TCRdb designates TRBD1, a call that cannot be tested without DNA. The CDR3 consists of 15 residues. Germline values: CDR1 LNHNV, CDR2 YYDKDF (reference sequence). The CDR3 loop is CATSRVRANNQPQHF.

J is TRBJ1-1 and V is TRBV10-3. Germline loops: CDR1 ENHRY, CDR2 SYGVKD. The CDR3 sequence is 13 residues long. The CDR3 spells CAISGRMNTEAFF.

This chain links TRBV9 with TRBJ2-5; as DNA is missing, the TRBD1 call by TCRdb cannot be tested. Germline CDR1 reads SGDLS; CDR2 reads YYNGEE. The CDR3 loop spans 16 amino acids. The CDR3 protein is CASSVYPQGVQETQYF.

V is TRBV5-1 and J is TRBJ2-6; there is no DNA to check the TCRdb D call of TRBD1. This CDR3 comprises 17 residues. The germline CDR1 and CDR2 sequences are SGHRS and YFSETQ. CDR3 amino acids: CASSSGQDSSGANVLTF. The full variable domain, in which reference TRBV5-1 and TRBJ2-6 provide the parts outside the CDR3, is KAGVTQTPRYLIKTRGQQVTLSCSPISGHRSVSWYQQTPGQGLQFLFEYFSETQRNKGNFPGRFSGRQFSNSRSEMNVSTLELGDSALYLCASSSGQDSSGANVLTFGAGSRLTVL.

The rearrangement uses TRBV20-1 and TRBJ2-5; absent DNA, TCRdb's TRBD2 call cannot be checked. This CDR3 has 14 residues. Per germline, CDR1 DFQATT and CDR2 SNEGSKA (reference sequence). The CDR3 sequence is CSARKTSGKETQYF.

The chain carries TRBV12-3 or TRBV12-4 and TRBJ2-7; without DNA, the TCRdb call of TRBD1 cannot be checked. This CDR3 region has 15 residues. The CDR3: CASNLGPDRGGEQYF.

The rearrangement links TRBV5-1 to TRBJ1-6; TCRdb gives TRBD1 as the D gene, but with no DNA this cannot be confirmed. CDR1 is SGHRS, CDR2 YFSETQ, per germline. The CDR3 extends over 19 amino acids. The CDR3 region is CASSLYGGIPSSYNSPLHF.

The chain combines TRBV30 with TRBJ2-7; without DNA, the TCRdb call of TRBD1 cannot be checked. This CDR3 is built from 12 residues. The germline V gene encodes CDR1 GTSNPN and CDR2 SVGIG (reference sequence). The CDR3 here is CACLQGAYEQYF. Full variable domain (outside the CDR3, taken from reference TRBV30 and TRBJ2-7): SQTIHQWPATLVQPVGSPLSLECTVEGTSNPNLYWYRQAAGRGLQLLFYSVGIGQISSEVPQNLSASRPQDRQFILSSKKLLLSDSGFYLCACLQGAYEQYFGPGTRLTVT.

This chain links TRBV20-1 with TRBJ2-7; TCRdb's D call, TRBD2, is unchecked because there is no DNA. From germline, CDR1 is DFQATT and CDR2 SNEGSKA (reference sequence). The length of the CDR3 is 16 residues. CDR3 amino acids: CSARDGTSGSFHEQYF.